A single T cell receptor (beta chain) is shown here with its context. Its antigen has not been determined. The sample holds no much larger clone one base away, and base qualities are not on file. The data originate from a study of CD8+CD57+ T cells in acquired aplastic anemia listed by TCRdb under 2018. As for the study more broadly: DNA extracted from sorted CD4+ and CD8+ cells had a mean of approximately 3.3 ug, with a range of 0.2 to 27.4 ug. CD8+CD57+ expansion was defined as frequency above the mean frequency observed in healthy subjects.

Patients chosen for sequencing had shown expansion of CD8+CD57+ cells by flow cytometry. Every patient had severe acquired aplastic anemia, diagnosed using the International Study of Aplastic Anemia and Agranulocytosis and Camitta criteria. No therapy had been received by the patients at the time of blood sampling. TCR repertoires of sorted CD4+ and CD8+ blood T cells from severe aplastic anemia patients and healthy subjects were deep-sequenced in the study. In the USA, patient enrollment took place under clinicaltrials.gov protocols 00001620, 01623167, 00001397, 00071045, 00081523 and 00961064. Ficoll-Paque density gradient centrifugation was used to isolate peripheral blood mononuclear cells. Before DNA was extracted, CD4+ and CD8+ T cells were sorted using either FACS or magnetic beads. On the study overall, not on this receptor specifically: Roughly 30 CD8+ CDR3 sequences were shared between patients and controls but appeared highly expressed in patients and within their immunodominant clones. Between patients and healthy controls, no significant difference in CD8+ Simpson's diversity was found (P=0.060).

CDR3 length: 15 amino acids, cysteine to phenylalanine. The DNA shown is the 45-base CDR3, in frame from base 1. Relative to germline, V is missing 5 bases and J is missing 5 bases, with 7 bases of the junction outside any gene match. Via the germline V gene (reference sequence), CDR1 is DFQATT and CDR2 SNEGSKA. TCR beta VDJ combination and CDR3 sequence profiling used genomic DNA as the template. An Illumina HiSeq 2000 was used for TCR repertoire sequencing. On the study's bioinformatics: Repertoire assessment relied on Simpson's diversity index, CDR3 size and DJ length profiles, and TRBV/TRBJ rearrangement plots. Whichever DNA sequence was most abundant in the deep sequencing data was defined as the immunodominant clone. CDR3 amino acid sequences were checked for sharing between subjects and were compared against published repertoires and the VDJdb database. TCRdb itself trimmed the public reads at Q25 with fastp, ran MiXCR and retained productive beta chains. For every CDR3 protein sequence, its rows merge into one entry that carries the most common genes and DNA. What appears here as the V and J calls and clone size reflects TCRdb's work, not the paper's. For this sample there are about 160,000 distinct CDR3 sequences; 40% to 50% appear just once. Clones ranked in the top ten supply about 30% of the sample.

Rearrangement joined TRBV20-1 to TRBJ2-5; 14 nucleotides in the junction match TRBD2. The source of this sequence is a human donor with aplastic anemia. Source material: sorted CD4+, CD8+, or CD8+CD57+ T cells (not recorded which) from PBMCs. The CDR3 region reads CSAGGTSGSWETQYF. The nucleotide sequence reads TGCAGTGCTGGAGGGACTAGCGGGAGTTGGGAGACCCAGTACTTC.